This TCR beta chain comes out of a study of preoperative IRX-2 immunotherapy in early breast cancer. Some clones are missing from TCRdb's copy, which holds only in-frame ones; the method was immunoSEQ multiplex PCR. Of 30,000 or so clones listed, roughly 90% were seen once; the top ten hold 9.8%. CDR3 length: 14 amino acids. CDR1 is SGHTA and CDR2 is FQGNSA in the germline V gene. Germline trimming cut 5 bases from V and 6 bases from J; bases unmatched to any gene: 6. Regarding treatment: preoperative locoregional IRX-2 cytokine immunotherapy. Patients received preoperative, locoregional IRX-2 cytokine immunotherapy in a phase Ib study.

V and J are TRBV7-2 and TRBJ2-2; 7 positions match TRBD2. The sequence came from a human donor with breast cancer. Sampling took place from a patient treated with IRX-2 immunotherapy. The CDR3 loop reads CASSASGLAGELFF. The DNA for the CDR3 is TGTGCCAGCAGCGCCAGCGGACTAGCCGGGGAGCTGTTTTTT.